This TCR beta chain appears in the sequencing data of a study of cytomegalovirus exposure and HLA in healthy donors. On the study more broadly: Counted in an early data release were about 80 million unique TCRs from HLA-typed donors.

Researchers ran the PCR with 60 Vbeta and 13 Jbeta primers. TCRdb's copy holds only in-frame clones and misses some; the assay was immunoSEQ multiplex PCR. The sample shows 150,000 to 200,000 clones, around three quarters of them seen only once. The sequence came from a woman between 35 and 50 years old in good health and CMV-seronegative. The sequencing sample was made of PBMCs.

This CDR3 reads CATYTLAASSYNEQFF. The CDR3 DNA reads as TGTGCCACCTACACCCTAGCGGCCAGCTCCTACAATGAGCAGTTCTTC. The gene calls are TRBV10-3 and TRBJ2-1, with TRBD2 matching 7 bases. J was trimmed by 0 bases and V by 10 bases; bases with no gene match: 12. Germline V gene sequence: CDR1 ENHRY, CDR2 SYGVKD. CDR3 length equals 16 residues.